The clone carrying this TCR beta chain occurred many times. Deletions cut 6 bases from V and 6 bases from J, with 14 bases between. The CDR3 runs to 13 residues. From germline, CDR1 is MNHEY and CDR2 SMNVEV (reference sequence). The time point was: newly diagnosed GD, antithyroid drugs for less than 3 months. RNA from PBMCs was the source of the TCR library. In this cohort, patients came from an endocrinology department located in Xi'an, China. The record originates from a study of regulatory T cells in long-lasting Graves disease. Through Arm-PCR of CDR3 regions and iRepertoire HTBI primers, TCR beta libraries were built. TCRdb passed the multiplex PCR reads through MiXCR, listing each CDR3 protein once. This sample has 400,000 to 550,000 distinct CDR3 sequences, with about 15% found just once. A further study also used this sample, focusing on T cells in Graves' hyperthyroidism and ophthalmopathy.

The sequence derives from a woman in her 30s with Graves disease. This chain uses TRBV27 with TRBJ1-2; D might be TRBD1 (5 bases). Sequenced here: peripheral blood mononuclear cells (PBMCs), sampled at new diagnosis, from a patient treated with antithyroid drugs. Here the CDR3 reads CASRGEWYDGYTF. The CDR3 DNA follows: TGTGCCAGCAGGGGGGAGTGGTATGATGGCTACACCTTC.